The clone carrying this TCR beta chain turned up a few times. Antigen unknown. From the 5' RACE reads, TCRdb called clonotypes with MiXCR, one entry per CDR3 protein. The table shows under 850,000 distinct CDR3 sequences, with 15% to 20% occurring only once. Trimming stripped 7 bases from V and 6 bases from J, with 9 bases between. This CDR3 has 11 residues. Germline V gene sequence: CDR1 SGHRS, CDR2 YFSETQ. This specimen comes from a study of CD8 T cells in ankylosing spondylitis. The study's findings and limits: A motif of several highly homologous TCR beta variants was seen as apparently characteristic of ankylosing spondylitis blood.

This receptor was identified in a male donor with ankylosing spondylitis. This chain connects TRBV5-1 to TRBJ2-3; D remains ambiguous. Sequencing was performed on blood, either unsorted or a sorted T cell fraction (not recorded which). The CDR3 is CASAQMDTQYF. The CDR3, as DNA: TGCGCCAGCGCGCAAATGGATACGCAGTATTTT.